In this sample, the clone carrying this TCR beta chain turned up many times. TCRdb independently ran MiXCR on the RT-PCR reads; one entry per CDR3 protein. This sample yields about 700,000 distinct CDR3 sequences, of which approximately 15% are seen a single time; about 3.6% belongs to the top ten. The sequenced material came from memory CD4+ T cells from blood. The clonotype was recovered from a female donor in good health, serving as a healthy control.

CDR3 amino acids: CSVRTAGWADTQYF. CDR3 DNA sequence: TGCAGCGTCCGGACAGCCGGCTGGGCAGATACGCAGTATTTT. The chain recombines TRBV29-1 with TRBJ2-3; perhaps TRBD1 as D (6 bases). CDR3 size: 14 residues. The germline CDR1 and CDR2 sequences are SQVTM and ANQGSEA. V dropped 6 bases and J dropped 4 bases, with 17 bases sitting between them.